The T cell receptor (beta chain) under discussion was sequenced for a study of blood T cell repertoires in COVID-19. In the study overall: Sites in the United States, Italy and Spain provided acute and convalescent COVID-19 samples.

The protocol was immunoSEQ multiplex PCR, while the TCRdb copy is restricted to in-frame clones and leaves out a portion. The table lists some 110,000 clones, approximately 87% of them singletons, with more than 14% in the top ten. With 6 bases removed from V and 1 base from J, the gap between germline ends came to 13 bases. From germline, CDR1 is SGHRS and CDR2 YFSETQ. The CDR3 has 14 amino acids. The genes are TRBV5-1 and TRBJ2-5; D not certain. The sequence came from a middle-aged man with acute or convalescent COVID-19. The material sequenced was peripheral blood. DNA of the CDR3: TGCGCCAGCACCGAAAAAGCCTTCCAAGAGACCCAGTACTTC. It yields the protein CASTEKAFQETQYF. Variable domain in full (rest from reference TRBV5-1 and TRBJ2-5): KAGVTQTPRYLIKTRGQQVTLSCSPISGHRSVSWYQQTPGQGLQFLFEYFSETQRNKGNFPGRFSGRQFSNSRSEMNVSTLELGDSALYLCASTEKAFQETQYFGPGTRLLVL.